This T cell receptor (beta chain) was obtained from a study of identical twins (TCRdb year 2016). In the study overall: TCR alpha and beta repertoires from monozygotic twins, unrelated adults of various ages and cord blood were deep-sequenced to test whether fetal clonotypes persist. To rule out contamination, the twin experiments were replicated at different times with different library preparation protocols.

V was cut back by 4 bases and J by 1 base, leaving a gap of 20 bases between them. Taken from cysteine to phenylalanine, the CDR3 has 16 residues. Kept here is only the CDR3 DNA, which spans 48 bases and is read in frame from base 1. CDR1 and CDR2 (SQVTM, ANQGSEA) derive from the germline V gene. Every donor was a healthy Caucasian. The twin cohort consisted of three pairs of female monozygotic twins, all aged about 18 to 29 years. CD4+ and CD8+ T cell populations were isolated with positive isolation kits from Invitrogen. This clonotype was seen at least ten times. It lacks a known antigen. No much larger clone is present one base from it, and per-base qualities are unavailable. Library preparation used 5' RACE. Sequencing was carried out with an Illumina HiSeq 2000. Template switching introduced a universal primer binding site; the final cDNA contained a unique molecular identifier, enabling accurate counting of TCR cDNA molecules. Specific primers in the conserved constant-segment region were used to synthesize first-strand cDNA for the TCR alpha and beta chains. To control for contamination, every cDNA library was double barcoded, receiving both a SMART-Mk sample barcode and Illumina barcodes. TruSeq adapter sequences and Illumina sample barcodes were added in two successive PCR steps. The TCR alpha and beta cDNA libraries were sequenced on the Illumina HiSeq platform using custom primers. On the study's bioinformatics: MiGEC was used to process raw reads and extract unique molecular identifiers, and MiXCR was used to find CDR3 positions. For each individual, recombination models were inferred using an EM algorithm with the repgenHMM and IGoR tools. The analysis of shared clonotypes was done with the tcR package in R, with sharing normalized by the product of cloneset sizes. Out-of-frame nonproductive sequences were analyzed to study raw recombination free of thymic and clonal selection effects. TCRdb redid the processing of the public reads, applying fastp at Q25 and MiXCR, and retained in-frame beta chains. When rows share a CDR3 protein, they turn into one entry using the most common DNA and genes. TCRdb assigned the V and J calls; the authors' analysis was not used. Present in this sample are about 220,000 distinct CDR3 sequences, 7.5% of which were seen just once. The top ten hold roughly 5% of the sample.

Overall study outcomes, separate from this receptor: In monozygotic twins, recombination models systematically underestimated out-of-frame TCR alpha sharing, but the models matched the sharing seen between unrelated individuals. Excess twin sharing in beta out-of-frame sequences was weaker because fewer shared sequences lowered the signal-to-noise ratio. Conclusions relied on cross-sectional statistical analysis, since the same donors could not be followed over many years. Invariant T cells such as MAIT and iNKT could partly confound zero-insertion analyses, though diverse VJ usage argued against this for most clonotypes. Fewer insertions were carried by abundant cord blood beta clonotypes; a weaker similar trend was observed in young adult naive repertoires, while no such trend was observed in memory repertoires. Compared with coincidental sharing between unrelated individuals, out-of-frame TCR alpha sequences shared between twins showed an excess of sequences with low generation probability.

The data also belong to a second study, concerning yellow fever vaccine responses in identical twins. The second study also describes: According to the authors, in identical twins the way T cells responded to vaccination appeared partly convergent and partly personalized. In identical twins, the study followed T cell clones that responded to the vaccine with precision.

The source of this sequence is a woman aged 18-29 years in good health. What was sequenced was CD8+ T cells sorted from blood. The sequence joins TRBV29-1 to TRBJ2-7; a confident D gene designation cannot be given. The nucleotide sequence is given as TGCAGCGTTGGGTTCATTGGAACGGGTTGGTCCTACGAGCAGTACTTC. This gives the protein CSVGFIGTGWSYEQYF.